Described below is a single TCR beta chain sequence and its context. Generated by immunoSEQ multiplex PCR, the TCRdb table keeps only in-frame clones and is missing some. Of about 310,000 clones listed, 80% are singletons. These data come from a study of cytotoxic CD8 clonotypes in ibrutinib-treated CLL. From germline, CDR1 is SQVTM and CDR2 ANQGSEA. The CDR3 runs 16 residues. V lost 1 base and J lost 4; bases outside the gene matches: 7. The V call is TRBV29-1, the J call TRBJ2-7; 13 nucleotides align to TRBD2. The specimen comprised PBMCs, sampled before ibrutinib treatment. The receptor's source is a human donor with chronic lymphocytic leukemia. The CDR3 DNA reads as TGCAGCGTTGAAGGACTAGCGGGAGGTTTGGTGTACGAGCAGTACTTC. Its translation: CSVEGLAGGLVYEQYF.